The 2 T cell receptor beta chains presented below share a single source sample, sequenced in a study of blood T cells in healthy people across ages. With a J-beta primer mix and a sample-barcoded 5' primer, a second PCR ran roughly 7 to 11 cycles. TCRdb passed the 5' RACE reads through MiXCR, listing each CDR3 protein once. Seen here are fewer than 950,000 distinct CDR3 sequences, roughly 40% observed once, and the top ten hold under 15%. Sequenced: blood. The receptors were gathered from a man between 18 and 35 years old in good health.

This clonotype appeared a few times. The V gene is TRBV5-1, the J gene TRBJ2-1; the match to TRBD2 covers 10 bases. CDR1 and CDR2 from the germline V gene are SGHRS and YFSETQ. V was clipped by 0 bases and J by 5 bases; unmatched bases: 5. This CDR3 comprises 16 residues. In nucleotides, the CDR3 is TGCGCCAGCAGCTTGGCCTCGGGACTAGCGAACAATGAGCAGTTCTTC. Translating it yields CASSLASGLANNEQFF.

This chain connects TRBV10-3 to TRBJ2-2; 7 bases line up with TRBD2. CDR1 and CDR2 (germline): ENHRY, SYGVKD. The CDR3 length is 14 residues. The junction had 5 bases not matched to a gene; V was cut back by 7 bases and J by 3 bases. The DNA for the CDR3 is TGTGCCATCAAAGCGGGGATGGACACCGGGGAGCTGTTTTTT. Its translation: CAIKAGMDTGELFF.